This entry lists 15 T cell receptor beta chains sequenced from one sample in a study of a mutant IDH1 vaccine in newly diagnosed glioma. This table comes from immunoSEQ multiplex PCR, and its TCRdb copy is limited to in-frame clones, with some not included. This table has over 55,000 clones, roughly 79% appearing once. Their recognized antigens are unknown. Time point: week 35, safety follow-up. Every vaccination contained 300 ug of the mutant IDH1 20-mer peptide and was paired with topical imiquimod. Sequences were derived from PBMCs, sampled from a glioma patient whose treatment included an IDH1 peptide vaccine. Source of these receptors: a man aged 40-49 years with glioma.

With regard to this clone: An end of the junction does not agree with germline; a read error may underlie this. The chain's CDR3 is CASSPQPYSNQPQHF. The CDR3 nucleotides read TGTGCCAGCTCTCCACAACCCTATAGCAATCAGCCCCAGCATTTT. The chain joins TRBV18 to TRBJ1-5; D not certain. Per the germline V gene, CDR1 is KGHSH and CDR2 is LQKENI. CDR3 size: 15 residues.

The CDR3 here is CASSIPGTRENEQFF. CDR3 DNA sequence: TGTGCCAGTAGTATCCCCGGGACAAGGGAAAATGAGCAGTTCTTC. This chain connects TRBV19 to TRBJ2-1; D is possibly TRBD1 (6 bases). CDR1 and CDR2 (germline): LNHDA, SQIVND (reference sequence). The CDR3 contains 15 residues. The germline V and J ends were trimmed by 3 bases and 7 bases, with 16 bases remaining between them. Full variable domain (missing parts from reference TRBV19 and TRBJ2-1): DGGITQSPKYLFRKEGQNVTLSCEQNLNHDAMYWYRQDPGQGLRLIYYSQIVNDFQKGDIAEGYSVSREKKESFPLTVTSAQKNPTAFYLCASSIPGTRENEQFFGPGTRLTVL.

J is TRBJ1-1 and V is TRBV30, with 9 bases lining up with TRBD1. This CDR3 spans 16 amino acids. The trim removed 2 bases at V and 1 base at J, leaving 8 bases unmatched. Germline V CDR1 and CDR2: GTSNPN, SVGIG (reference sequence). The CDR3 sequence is CAWSPYSDRGNTEAFF. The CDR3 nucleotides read TGTGCCTGGAGTCCCTATTCGGACAGGGGGAACACTGAAGCTTTCTTT.

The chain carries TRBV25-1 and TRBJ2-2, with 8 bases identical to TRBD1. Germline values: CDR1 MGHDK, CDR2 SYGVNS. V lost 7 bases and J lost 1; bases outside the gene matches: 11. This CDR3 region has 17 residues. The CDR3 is CASTAHRGVENTGELFF. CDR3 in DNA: TGTGCCAGCACCGCCCACAGGGGGGTTGAGAACACCGGGGAGCTGTTTTTT.

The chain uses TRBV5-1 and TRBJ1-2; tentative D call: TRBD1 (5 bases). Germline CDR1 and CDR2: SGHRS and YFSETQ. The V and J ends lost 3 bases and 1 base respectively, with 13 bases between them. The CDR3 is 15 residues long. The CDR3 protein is CASSYEIGVNYGYTF. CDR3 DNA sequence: TGCGCCAGCAGCTACGAAATAGGGGTTAACTATGGCTACACCTTC. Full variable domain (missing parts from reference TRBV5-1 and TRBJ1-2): KAGVTQTPRYLIKTRGQQVTLSCSPISGHRSVSWYQQTPGQGLQFLFEYFSETQRNKGNFPGRFSGRQFSNSRSEMNVSTLELGDSALYLCASSYEIGVNYGYTFGSGTRLTVV.

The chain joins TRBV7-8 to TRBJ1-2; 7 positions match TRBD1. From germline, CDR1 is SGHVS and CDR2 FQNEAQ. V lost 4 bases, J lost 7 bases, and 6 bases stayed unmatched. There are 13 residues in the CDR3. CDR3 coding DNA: TGTGCCAGCAGCTACGTGTCAGGGGGTGGCTACACCTTC. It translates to CASSYVSGGGYTF.

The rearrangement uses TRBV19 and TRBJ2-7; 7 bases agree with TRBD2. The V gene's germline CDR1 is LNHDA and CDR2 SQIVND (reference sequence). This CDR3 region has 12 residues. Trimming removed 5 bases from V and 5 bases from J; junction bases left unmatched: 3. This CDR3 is CASSGGSNEQYF. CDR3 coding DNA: TGTGCCAGTAGTGGCGGGAGTAACGAGCAGTACTTC.

The CDR3 reads CASSLGHRDTPRVEQYF. The CDR3 coding sequence is TGTGCCAGCAGCTTGGGGCACCGGGACACCCCACGCGTCGAGCAGTACTTC. The rearrangement links TRBV5-4 to TRBJ2-7, with D tentatively TRBD1 (6 bases). Germline V gives CDR1 SGHNT, CDR2 YYREEE (reference sequence). The CDR3 spans 17 residues. V was trimmed by 0 bases and J by 6 bases, leaving 22 bases between them.

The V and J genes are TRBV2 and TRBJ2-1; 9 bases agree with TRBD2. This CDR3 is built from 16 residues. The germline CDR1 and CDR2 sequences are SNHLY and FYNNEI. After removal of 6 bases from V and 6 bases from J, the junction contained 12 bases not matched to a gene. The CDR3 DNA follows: TGTGCCAGCAGCTACCATACTAGCGGGTATTCCAATGAGCAGTTCTTC. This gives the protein CASSYHTSGYSNEQFF. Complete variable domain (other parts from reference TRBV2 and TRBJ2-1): EPEVTQTPSHQVTQMGQEVILRCVPISNHLYFYWYRQILGQKVEFLVSFYNNEISEKSEIFDDQFSVERPDGSNFTLKIRSTKLEDSAMYFCASSYHTSGYSNEQFFGPGTRLTVL.

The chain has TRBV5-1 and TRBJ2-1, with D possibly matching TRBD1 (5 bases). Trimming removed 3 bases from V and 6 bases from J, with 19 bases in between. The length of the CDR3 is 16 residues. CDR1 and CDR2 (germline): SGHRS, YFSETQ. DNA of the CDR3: TGCGCCAGCAGCTACGACGTCAGGGTACGGTTCAATGAGCAGTTCTTC. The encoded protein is CASSYDVRVRFNEQFF.

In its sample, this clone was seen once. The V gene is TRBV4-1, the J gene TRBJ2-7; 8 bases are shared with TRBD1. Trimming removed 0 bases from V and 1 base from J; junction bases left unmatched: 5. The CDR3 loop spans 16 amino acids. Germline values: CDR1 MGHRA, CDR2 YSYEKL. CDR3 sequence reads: CASSQESTGGSYEQYF. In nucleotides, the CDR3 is TGCGCCAGCAGCCAAGAATCCACAGGGGGATCCTACGAGCAGTACTTC.

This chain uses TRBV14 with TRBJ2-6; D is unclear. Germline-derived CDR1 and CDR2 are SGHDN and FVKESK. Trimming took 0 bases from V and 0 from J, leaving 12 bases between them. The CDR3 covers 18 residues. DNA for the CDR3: TGTGCCAGCAGCCAAGAGGCCGGACGCCCCTCTGGGGCCAACGTCCTGACTTTC. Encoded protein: CASSQEAGRPSGANVLTF.

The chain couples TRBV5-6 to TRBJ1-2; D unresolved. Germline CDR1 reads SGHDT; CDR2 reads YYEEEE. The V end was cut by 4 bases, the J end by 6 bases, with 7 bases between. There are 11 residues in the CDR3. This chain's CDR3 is CASSPRNGYTF. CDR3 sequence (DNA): TGTGCCAGCAGCCCCAGGAATGGCTACACCTTC.

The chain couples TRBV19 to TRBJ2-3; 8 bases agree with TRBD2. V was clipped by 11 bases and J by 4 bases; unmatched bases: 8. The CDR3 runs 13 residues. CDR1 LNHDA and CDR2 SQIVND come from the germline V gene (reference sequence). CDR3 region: CAGSSGGADTQYF. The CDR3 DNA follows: TGTGCCGGCTCGTCGGGGGGGGCAGATACGCAGTATTTT.

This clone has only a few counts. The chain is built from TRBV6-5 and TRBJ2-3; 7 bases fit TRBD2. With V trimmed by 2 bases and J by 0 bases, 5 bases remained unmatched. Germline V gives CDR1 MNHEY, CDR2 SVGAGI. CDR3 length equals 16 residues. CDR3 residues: CASSYLLSGSTDTQYF. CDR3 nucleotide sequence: TGTGCCAGCAGTTACCTCCTTAGCGGGAGCACAGATACGCAGTATTTT.